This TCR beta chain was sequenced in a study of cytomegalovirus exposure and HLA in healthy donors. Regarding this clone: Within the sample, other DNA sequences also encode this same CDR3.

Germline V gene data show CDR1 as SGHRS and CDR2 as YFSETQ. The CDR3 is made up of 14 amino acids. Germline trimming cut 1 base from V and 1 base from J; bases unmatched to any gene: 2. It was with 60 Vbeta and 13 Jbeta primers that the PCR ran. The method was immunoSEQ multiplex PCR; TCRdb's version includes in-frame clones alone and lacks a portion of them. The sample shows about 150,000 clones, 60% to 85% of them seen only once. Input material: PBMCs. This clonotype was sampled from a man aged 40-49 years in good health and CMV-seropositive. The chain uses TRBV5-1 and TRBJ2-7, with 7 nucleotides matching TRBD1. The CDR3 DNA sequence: TGCGCCAGCAGCTTGACAGGGGTATCCTACGAGCAGTACTTC. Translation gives CASSLTGVSYEQYF.